This entry lists 27 T cell receptor beta chains sequenced from one sample in a study of T cell repertoires in cytomegalovirus infection. For these TCRs, the target antigens are not known. MiXCR, applied by TCRdb to the reads, yields one record per CDR3 protein. The repertoire holds some 560,000 distinct CDR3 sequences, with about 40% as singletons. Sequenced here: cultured PBMCs, sampled from culture after CMV antigen stimulation. The source is a human donor in good health (CMV status not recorded). Some clones in this sample may be carry-over from other donors' samples.

The V gene is TRBV7-2, the J gene TRBJ2-3, with TRBD2 matching 8 bases. J lost 1 base, V lost 1 base, and 7 bases had no gene match. The CDR3 length is 17 residues. Germline CDR1 is SGHTA and CDR2 is FQGNSA. The CDR3 sequence is CASSLGPGRGGTDTQYF. The CDR3 region has the DNA TGTGCCAGCAGCTTAGGCCCGGGGCGGGGGGGCACAGATACGCAGTATTTT. The whole variable domain, filled in from reference TRBV7-2 and TRBJ2-3, reads GAGVSQSPSNKVTEKGKDVELRCDPISGHTALYWYRQSLGQGLEFLIYFQGNSAPDKSGLPSDRFSAERTGGSVSTLTIQRTQQEDSAVYLCASSLGPGRGGTDTQYFGPGTRLTVL.

A word on this clonotype: Likely a read error: the CDR3 ends without its conserved phenylalanine or tryptophan. V gene TRBV7-2 combines with J gene TRBJ2-5; D might be TRBD2 (5 bases). The length of the CDR3 is 15 residues. Trimming stripped 1 base from V and 1 base from J, with 10 bases between. The germline CDR1 and CDR2 sequences are SGHTA and FQGNSA. CDR3 residues: CASSLGGRFQETQYL. The CDR3 DNA reads as TGTGCCAGCAGCTTAGGAGGGAGATTCCAAGAGACCCAGTACTTA.

V is TRBV25-1 and J is TRBJ2-1, with a possible D match to TRBD1 (5 bases). This CDR3 is 17 amino acids long. V was trimmed by 1 base and J by 8 bases, leaving 21 bases between them. The V gene's germline CDR1 is MGHDK and CDR2 SYGVNS. CDR3 in DNA: TGTGCCAGCAGTGAATTTAATGTTAGGGCTTTGGGGCATGAGCAGTTCTTC. It translates to CASSEFNVRALGHEQFF.

This chain links TRBV2 with TRBJ2-3; possibly TRBD2 for D (5 bases). The CDR3 spans 16 residues. Germline lookup yields CDR1 SNHLY and CDR2 FYNNEI. V was trimmed by 8 bases and J by 0 bases, leaving 18 bases between them. The CDR3 sequence is CASLRREAASTDTQYF. CDR3 coding DNA: TGTGCCAGCCTTCGCCGAGAAGCGGCCAGCACAGATACGCAGTATTTT.

This clonotype was counted many times. V gene TRBV7-8 combines with J gene TRBJ2-2, with D possibly matching TRBD2 (5 bases). V lost 4 bases to trimming and J lost 6 bases, with 6 bases between them. Germline V CDR1 and CDR2: SGHVS, FQNEAQ. The CDR3 sequence is 12 residues long. CDR3 sequence reads: CASSSRAGELFF. The CDR3 DNA reads TGTGCCAGCAGCTCGCGGGCCGGGGAGCTGTTTTTT.

There are a few counts of this clonotype. The chain links TRBV6-2 or TRBV6-3 to TRBJ1-2; D remains unclear. The CDR3 is made up of 14 amino acids. V was pared by 6 bases and J by 4 bases, with 15 bases between. Germline loops: CDR1 MNHEY, CDR2 SVGEGT. CDR3 residues: CASRTMGSFYGYTF. In DNA, the CDR3 is TGTGCCAGCAGGACCATGGGCAGCTTCTATGGCTACACCTTC.

This clonotype was detected a few times. The rearrangement links TRBV5-1 to TRBJ2-1, with D tentatively TRBD1 or TRBD2 (5 bases each). The CDR3 covers 14 residues. The germline V gene encodes CDR1 SGHRS and CDR2 YFSETQ. V shed 1 base and J shed 7 bases, with 12 bases lying between them. The CDR3 reads CASSLWGFGNEQFF. The CDR3 DNA follows: TGCGCCAGCAGCTTGTGGGGGTTTGGGAATGAGCAGTTCTTC.

This clonotype was observed a handful of times. The rearrangement links TRBV2 to TRBJ2-1, with TRBD2 matching 11 bases. Germline V gene data show CDR1 as SNHLY and CDR2 as FYNNEI. V dropped 6 bases and J dropped 7; count of bases not matched to a gene: 5. The CDR3 loop spans 14 amino acids. CDR3 protein: CASRLLAGVNEQFF. The CDR3 nucleotides read TGTGCCAGCAGGTTACTAGCGGGAGTAAATGAGCAGTTCTTC.

The chain employs TRBV6-5 and TRBJ2-4; D remains unclear. The germline gives CDR1 MNHEY, CDR2 SVGAGI. This CDR3 has 16 residues. V was clipped by 4 bases and J by 0 bases, with 13 bases between them. The CDR3 coding sequence is TGTGCCAGCAGTTCCTCCTGGCTCCTAGCCAAAAACATTCAGTACTTC. Amino acid sequence: CASSSSWLLAKNIQYF.

The chain combines TRBV12-3 or TRBV12-4 with TRBJ2-3; 11 nucleotides agree with TRBD2. V was pared by 8 bases and J by 4 bases, with 5 bases of the junction left unmatched. The CDR3 has 14 residues. This chain's CDR3 is CASFTSGSPDTQYF. The DNA for the CDR3 is TGTGCCAGCTTCACTAGCGGGAGCCCAGATACGCAGTATTTT.

This clonotype was observed a handful of times. The rearrangement joins TRBV12-3 or TRBV12-4 to TRBJ2-2; D ambiguous. Trimming cost V 3 bases and J 7 bases, with 3 bases left between them. The CDR3 sequence is 11 residues long. CDR3 bases: TGTGCCAGCAGTTTTTTCGGGGAGCTGTTTTTT. Translating it yields CASSFFGELFF.

CDR3 in amino acids: CASSLLVGRTNEKLFF. The CDR3, as DNA: TGTGCCAGCAGTTTATTGGTGGGTCGTACTAATGAAAAACTGTTTTTT. The V call is TRBV28, the J call TRBJ1-4, with no clear D. V lost 1 base, J lost 2 bases, and 11 bases lay in between. The CDR3 is 16 residues long. Germline CDR1 reads MDHEN; CDR2 reads SYDVKM.

This clonotype was recorded many times. The chain employs TRBV7-2 and TRBJ2-5; 11 bases map to TRBD2. CDR1 is SGHTA, CDR2 FQGNSA, per germline. The CDR3 contains 14 residues. The V segment lost 5 bases and the J segment 5 bases; nucleotides outside the gene matches: 4. CDR3 DNA: TGTGCCAGCAGCCCACTAGCGGGAGTGGAGACCCAGTACTTC. It is translated as CASSPLAGVETQYF.

This clonotype has just a few counts. The chain joins TRBV5-6 to TRBJ1-2, with 9 bases lining up with TRBD1. The CDR3 totals 16 residues. V was pared by 3 bases and J by 6 bases, with 12 bases of the junction left unmatched. Germline V gives CDR1 SGHDT, CDR2 YYEEEE. CDR3 sequence reads: CASSSTGTGRTHGYTF. The CDR3 DNA reads as TGTGCCAGCAGCTCGACCGGGACAGGGAGAACCCATGGCTACACCTTC.

This clonotype was counted between two and nine times. The chain carries TRBV6-6 and TRBJ1-5; D is uncertain. Germline V CDR1 and CDR2: MNHNY, SVGAGI (reference sequence). Trimming took 6 bases from V and 6 from J, leaving 9 bases between them. This CDR3 comprises 12 residues. The CDR3: CASRVEGQPQHF. The DNA of the CDR3 is TGTGCCAGCAGGGTGGAGGGTCAGCCCCAGCATTTT.

The DNA of the CDR3 is TGTGCCAGCAGCTTACTGCCGGGACAGGAGTTCTACAATGAGCAGTTCTTC. Translation: CASSLLPGQEFYNEQFF. This chain connects TRBV7-6 to TRBJ2-1; 8 positions agree with TRBD1. With 2 bases clipped from V and 3 bases from J, the junction kept 9 bases outside the gene matches. Germline V CDR1 and CDR2: SGHVS, FNYEAQ. The CDR3 covers 17 residues.

The chain links TRBV20-1 to TRBJ2-1, with D maybe TRBD2 (5 bases). The CDR3 runs to 13 residues. In germline, CDR1 is DFQATT, CDR2 SNEGSKA (reference sequence). The V end lost 0 bases, the J end lost 5 bases, and 8 bases lay between the germline ends. CDR3 DNA sequence: TGCAGTGCTAGAGAGGACTGGAACAATGAGCAGTTCTTC. It yields the protein CSAREDWNNEQFF.

The chain couples TRBV27 to TRBJ2-5; D is undetermined. This CDR3 contains 19 residues. Germline values: CDR1 MNHEY, CDR2 SMNVEV (reference sequence). Trimming took 1 base from V and 5 from J, leaving 26 bases between them. CDR3 region: CASSLFAAGLDPRRETQYF. CDR3 DNA: TGTGCCAGCAGTTTATTCGCGGCCGGGTTGGACCCACGACGGGAGACCCAGTACTTC.

The CDR3 sequence is CSARPLSSNQPQHF. The DNA for the CDR3 is TGCAGTGCTAGACCCCTTTCTAGCAATCAGCCCCAGCATTTT. This chain joins TRBV20-1 and TRBJ1-5; D not resolved. This CDR3 region has 14 residues. The germline V gene has CDR1 DFQATT and CDR2 SNEGSKA (reference sequence). Trimming took 2 bases from V and 0 from J, leaving 8 bases between them.

The chain is built from TRBV12-3 or TRBV12-4 and TRBJ2-5; 8 bases match TRBD2. This CDR3 has 15 amino acids. J was trimmed by 2 bases and V by 2 bases; bases with no gene match: 4. The CDR3 DNA reads TGTGCCAGCAGTTTATCGGCGGGGGGTCAAGAGACCCAGTACTTC. Translating it yields CASSLSAGGQETQYF.

The rearrangement links TRBV19 to TRBJ2-3; D possibly uses TRBD1 or TRBD2 (5 bases each). The CDR3 contains 16 residues. V gave up 3 bases and J gave up 2 bases, with 15 bases separating them. Germline-derived CDR1 and CDR2 are LNHDA and SQIVND (reference sequence). CDR3 protein: CASSITLGGSTDTQYF. CDR3 coding DNA: TGTGCCAGTAGTATCACGCTTGGGGGTTCCACAGATACGCAGTATTTT.

The genes are TRBV6-2 or TRBV6-3 and TRBJ1-1, with 7 bases lining up with TRBD1. Losses at the gene ends were 5 bases for V and 0 bases for J; bases not matched to a gene: 6. The CDR3 consists of 15 residues. Germline CDR1 is MNHEY and CDR2 is SVGEGT. The CDR3 DNA is TGTGCCAGCAGTCCTCCGGACAGGCTGAACACTGAAGCTTTCTTT. As protein: CASSPPDRLNTEAFF.

The chain carries TRBV20-1 and TRBJ1-1; no firm D call. The CDR3 loop spans 11 amino acids. V was shortened by 4 bases and J by 0 bases, with 3 bases between the two germline ends. Germline V gene data show CDR1 as DFQATT and CDR2 as SNEGSKA (reference sequence). The CDR3: CSAIMNTEAFF. CDR3 DNA sequence: TGCAGTGCTATAATGAACACTGAAGCTTTCTTT.

This chain links TRBV7-8 with TRBJ2-1; D gene uncertain. Germline V gives CDR1 SGHVS, CDR2 FQNEAQ. The ends were cut back, 3 bases at V and 7 bases at J, with 13 bases in the middle. The CDR3 has 14 residues. CDR3: CASSFSGFLNEQFF. DNA of the CDR3: TGTGCCAGCAGCTTTTCTGGGTTTTTGAATGAGCAGTTCTTC.

The CDR3 loop reads CASSQDTRTGLETQYF. The CDR3 DNA reads as TGCGCCAGCAGCCAAGACACCCGGACAGGGCTGGAGACCCAGTACTTC. J is TRBJ2-5 and V is TRBV4-1; 8 bases match TRBD1. This CDR3 contains 16 residues. Germline V CDR1 and CDR2: MGHRA, YSYEKL. V dropped 0 bases and J dropped 5; count of bases not matched to a gene: 8.

V and J are TRBV6-6 and TRBJ2-1; D unresolved. V was shortened by 5 bases and J by 1 base, with 12 bases between the two germline ends. The CDR3 consists of 15 residues. Germline CDR1 MNHNY, CDR2 SVGAGI (reference sequence). In DNA, the CDR3 is TGTGCCAGCAGTGTTAGACCCTTTTCCTACAATGAGCAGTTCTTC. Amino acid sequence: CASSVRPFSYNEQFF.

This clonotype was observed a handful of times. This rearrangement joins TRBV6-6 to TRBJ2-1; TRBD2 matches 7 bases. The V gene end was trimmed by 2 bases and the J gene end by 0 bases; junction bases not matched to a gene: 4. This CDR3 has 16 residues. The germline CDR1 and CDR2 sequences are MNHNY and SVGAGI (reference sequence). This CDR3 is CASSYVTSPSYNEQFF. DNA of the CDR3: TGTGCCAGCAGTTACGTGACTAGCCCCTCCTACAATGAGCAGTTCTTC.